Listed below are T cell receptor beta chains from one sample, sequenced in a study of shared clonotypes between healthy human individuals. TCRdb keeps only in-frame clones here, not all; method: immunoSEQ multiplex PCR. The data show 2 million to 2.5 million clones, over 85% seen once. The source material was naive CD4+ T cells from PBMCs. The source is a man between 18 and 35 years old in good health. Some clones in this sample may be carry-over from other donors' samples. Both conserved end residues are part of each CDR3. Each record gives: V gene, J gene, CDR3 length, CDR3 protein.

v_gene: TRBV28
j_gene: TRBJ2-7
len: 16
CDR3aa: CASRGLAGGSSYEQYF

v_gene: TRBV4-2
j_gene: TRBJ2-7
len: 15
CDR3aa: CASSLGLAGVDEQYF

v_gene: TRBV5-1
j_gene: TRBJ1-2
len: 15
CDR3aa: CASSPRQGTNYGYTF

v_gene: TRBV5-4
j_gene: TRBJ2-4
len: 17
CDR3aa: CASSAGGRGEGKNIQYF

v_gene: TRBV18
j_gene: TRBJ1-5
len: 14
CDR3aa: CASQGQGGSQPQHF

v_gene: TRBV18
j_gene: TRBJ2-3
len: 15
CDR3aa: CASSSDTSRADTQYF

v_gene: TRBV5-8
j_gene: TRBJ2-3
len: 17
CDR3aa: CASSLKRGPKSTDTQYF

v_gene: TRBV4-3
j_gene: TRBJ1-4
len: 18
CDR3aa: CASSQGPRAGSTNEKLFF

v_gene: TRBV5-6
j_gene: TRBJ2-5
len: 15
CDR3aa: CASSGKTEAWETQYF

v_gene: TRBV9
j_gene: TRBJ1-3
len: 13
CDR3aa: CASGGNSGNTIYF

v_gene: TRBV19
j_gene: TRBJ2-1
len: 15
CDR3aa: CASSIVSGRGNEQFF

v_gene: TRBV28
j_gene: TRBJ1-1
len: 14
CDR3aa: CASSPVGGHTEAFF

v_gene: TRBV7-2
j_gene: TRBJ2-7
len: 12
CDR3aa: CASSLTTTAQYF

v_gene: TRBV30
j_gene: TRBJ2-1
len: 12
CDR3aa: CAWSRASPEQFF

v_gene: TRBV14
j_gene: TRBJ2-1
len: 13
CDR3aa: CASSQALHNEQFF

v_gene: TRBV30
j_gene: TRBJ2-1
len: 12
CDR3aa: CAWSNFSRWEFF

v_gene: TRBV29-1
j_gene: TRBJ2-7
len: 15
CDR3aa: CSVEDRGQGAYEQYF

v_gene: TRBV5-1
j_gene: TRBJ1-1
len: 15
CDR3aa: CASRPKPGGFTEAFF

v_gene: TRBV28
j_gene: TRBJ2-7
len: 15
CDR3aa: CASSSGSGPVYEQYF

v_gene: TRBV28
j_gene: TRBJ1-5
len: 15
CDR3aa: CASSLAYRDNQPQHF